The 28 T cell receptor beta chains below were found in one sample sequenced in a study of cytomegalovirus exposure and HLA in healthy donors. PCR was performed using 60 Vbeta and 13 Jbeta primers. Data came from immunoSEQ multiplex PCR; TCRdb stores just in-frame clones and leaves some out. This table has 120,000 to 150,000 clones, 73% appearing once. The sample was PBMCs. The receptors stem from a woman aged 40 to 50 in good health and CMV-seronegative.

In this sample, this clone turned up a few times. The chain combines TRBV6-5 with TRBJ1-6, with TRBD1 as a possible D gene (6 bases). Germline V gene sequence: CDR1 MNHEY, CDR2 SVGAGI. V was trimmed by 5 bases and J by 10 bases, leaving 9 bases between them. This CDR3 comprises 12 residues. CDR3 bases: TGTGCCAGCAGTACAGGGTTGTCACCCCTCCACTTT. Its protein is CASSTGLSPLHF.

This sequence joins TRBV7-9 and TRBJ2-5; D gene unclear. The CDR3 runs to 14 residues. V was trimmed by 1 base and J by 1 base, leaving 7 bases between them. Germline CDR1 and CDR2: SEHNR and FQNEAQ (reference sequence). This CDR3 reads CASSLGSVQETQYF. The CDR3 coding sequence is TGTGCCAGCAGCTTAGGGAGTGTCCAAGAGACCCAGTACTTC.

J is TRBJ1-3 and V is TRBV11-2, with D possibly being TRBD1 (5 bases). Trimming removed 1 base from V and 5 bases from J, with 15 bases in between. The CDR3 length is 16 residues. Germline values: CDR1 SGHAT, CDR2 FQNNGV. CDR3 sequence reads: CASSLGGDPPRNTIYF. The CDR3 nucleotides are TGTGCCAGCAGCTTAGGGGGGGACCCCCCTCGAAACACCATATATTTT.

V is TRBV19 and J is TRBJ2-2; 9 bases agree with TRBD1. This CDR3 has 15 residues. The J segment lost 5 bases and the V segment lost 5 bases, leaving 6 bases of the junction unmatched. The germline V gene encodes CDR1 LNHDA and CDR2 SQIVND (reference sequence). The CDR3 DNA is TGTGCCAGTAGTGATGACAGGGGGGGGACCGGGGAGCTGTTTTTT. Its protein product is CASSDDRGGTGELFF. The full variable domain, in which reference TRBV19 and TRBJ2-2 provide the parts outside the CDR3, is DGGITQSPKYLFRKEGQNVTLSCEQNLNHDAMYWYRQDPGQGLRLIYYSQIVNDFQKGDIAEGYSVSREKKESFPLTVTSAQKNPTAFYLCASSDDRGGTGELFFGEGSRLTVL.

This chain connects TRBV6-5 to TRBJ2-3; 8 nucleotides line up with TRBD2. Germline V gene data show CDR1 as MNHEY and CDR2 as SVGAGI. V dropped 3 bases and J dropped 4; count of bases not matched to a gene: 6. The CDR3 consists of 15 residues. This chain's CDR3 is CASSYYRGGSDTQYF. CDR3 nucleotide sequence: TGTGCCAGCAGTTATTACCGGGGGGGCTCAGATACGCAGTATTTT.

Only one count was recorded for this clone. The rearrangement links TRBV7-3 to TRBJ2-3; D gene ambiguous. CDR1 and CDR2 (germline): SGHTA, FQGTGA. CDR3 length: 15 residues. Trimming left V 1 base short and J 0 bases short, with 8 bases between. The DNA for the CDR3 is TGTGCCAGCAGCTTAAATGGCAGAAGCACAGATACGCAGTATTTT. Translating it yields CASSLNGRSTDTQYF.

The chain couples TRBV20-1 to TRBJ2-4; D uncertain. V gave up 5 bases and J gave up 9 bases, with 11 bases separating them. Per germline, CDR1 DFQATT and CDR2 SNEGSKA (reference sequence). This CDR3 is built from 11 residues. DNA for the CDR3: TGCAGTGCTTCAACGTCGGGCATTCAGTACTTC. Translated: CSASTSGIQYF.

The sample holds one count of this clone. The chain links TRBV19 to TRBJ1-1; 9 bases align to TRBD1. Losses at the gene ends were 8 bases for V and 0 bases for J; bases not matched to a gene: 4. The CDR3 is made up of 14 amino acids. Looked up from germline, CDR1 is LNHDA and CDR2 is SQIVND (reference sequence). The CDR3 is CASGGQGMNTEAFF. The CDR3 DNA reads TGTGCCAGTGGGGGACAGGGCATGAACACTGAAGCTTTCTTT.

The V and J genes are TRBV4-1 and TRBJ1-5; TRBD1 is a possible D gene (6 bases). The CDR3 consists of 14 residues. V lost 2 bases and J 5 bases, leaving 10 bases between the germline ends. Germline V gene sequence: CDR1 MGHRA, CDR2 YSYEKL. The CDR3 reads CASSQHTGYQPQHF. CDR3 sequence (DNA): TGCGCCAGCAGCCAACACACAGGGTATCAGCCCCAGCATTTT.

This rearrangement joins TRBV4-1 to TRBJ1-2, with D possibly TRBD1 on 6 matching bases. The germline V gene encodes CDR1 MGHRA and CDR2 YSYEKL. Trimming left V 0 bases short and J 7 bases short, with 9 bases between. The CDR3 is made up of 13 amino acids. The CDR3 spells CASSQDRGAGYTF. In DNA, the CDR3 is TGCGCCAGCAGCCAAGACCGGGGGGCTGGCTACACCTTC.

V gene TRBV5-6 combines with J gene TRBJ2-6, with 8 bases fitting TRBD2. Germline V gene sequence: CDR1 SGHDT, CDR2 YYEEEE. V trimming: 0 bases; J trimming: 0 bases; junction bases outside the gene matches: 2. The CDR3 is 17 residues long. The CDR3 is CASSLAAGGSGANVLTF. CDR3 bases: TGTGCCAGCAGCTTGGCCGCGGGGGGCTCTGGGGCCAACGTCCTGACTTTC.

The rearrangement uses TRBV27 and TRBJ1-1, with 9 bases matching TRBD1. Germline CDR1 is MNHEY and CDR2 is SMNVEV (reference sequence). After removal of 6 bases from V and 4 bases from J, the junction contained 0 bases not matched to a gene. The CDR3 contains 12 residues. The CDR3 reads CASRTGGTEAFF. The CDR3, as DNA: TGTGCCAGCAGGACAGGGGGCACTGAAGCTTTCTTT.

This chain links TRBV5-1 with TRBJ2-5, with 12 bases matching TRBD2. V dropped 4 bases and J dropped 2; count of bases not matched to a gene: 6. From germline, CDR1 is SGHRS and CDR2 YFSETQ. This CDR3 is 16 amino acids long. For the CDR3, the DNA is TGCGCCAGCAGCATAACCGGGACTAGCGGGCAAGAGACCCAGTACTTC. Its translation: CASSITGTSGQETQYF.

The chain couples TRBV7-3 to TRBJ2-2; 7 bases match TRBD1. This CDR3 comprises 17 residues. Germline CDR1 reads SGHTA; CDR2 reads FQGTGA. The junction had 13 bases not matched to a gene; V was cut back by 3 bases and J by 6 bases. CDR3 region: CASSFNVGTAKSGELFF. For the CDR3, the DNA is TGTGCCAGCAGCTTCAACGTCGGGACAGCCAAGTCCGGGGAGCTGTTTTTT.

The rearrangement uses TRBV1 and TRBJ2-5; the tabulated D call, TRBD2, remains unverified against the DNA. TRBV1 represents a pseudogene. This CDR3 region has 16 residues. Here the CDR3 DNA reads TGCACCAGCAGCCAAGATATTCGGGGGATCCAAGAGACCCAGTACTTC. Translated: CTSSQDIRGIQETQYF.

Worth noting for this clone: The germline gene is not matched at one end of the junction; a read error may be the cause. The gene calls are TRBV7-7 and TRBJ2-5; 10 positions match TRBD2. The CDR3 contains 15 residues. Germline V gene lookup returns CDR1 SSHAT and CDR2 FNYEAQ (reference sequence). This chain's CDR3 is CASSLSGGSVKTQYF. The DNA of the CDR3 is TGTGCTAGCAGCCTTAGCGGGGGGAGTGTGAAGACCCAGTACTTC.

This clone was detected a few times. CDR3 nucleotides: TGTGCCAGCAGTTACTTCGGACAGGGCGCTAATGAAAAACTGTTTTTT. This encodes CASSYFGQGANEKLFF. J is TRBJ1-4 and V is TRBV6-5; TRBD1 matches at 8 bases. Germline trimming cut 1 base from V and 3 bases from J; bases unmatched to any gene: 4. The CDR3 is made up of 16 amino acids. Looked up from germline, CDR1 is MNHEY and CDR2 is SVGAGI.

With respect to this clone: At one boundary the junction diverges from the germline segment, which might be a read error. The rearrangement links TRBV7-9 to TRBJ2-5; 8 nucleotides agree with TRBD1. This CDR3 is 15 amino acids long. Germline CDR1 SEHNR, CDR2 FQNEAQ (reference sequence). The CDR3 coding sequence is TGTTCCAGCAGCACGGACAGGGACATCCAAGAGACCCAGTACTTC. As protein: CSSSTDRDIQETQYF. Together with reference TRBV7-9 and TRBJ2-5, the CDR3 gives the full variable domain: DTGVSQNPRHKITKRGQNVTFRCDPISEHNRLYWYRQTLGQGPEFLTYFQNEAQLEKSRLLSDRFSAERPKGSFSTLEIQRTEQGDSAMYLCSSSTDRDIQETQYFGPGTRLLVL.

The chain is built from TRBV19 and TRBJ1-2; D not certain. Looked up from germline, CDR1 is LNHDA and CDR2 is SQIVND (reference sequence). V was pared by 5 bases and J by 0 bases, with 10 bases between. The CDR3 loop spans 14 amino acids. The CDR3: CASSALATNYGYTF. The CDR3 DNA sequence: TGTGCCAGTAGTGCCTTAGCTACTAACTATGGCTACACCTTC.

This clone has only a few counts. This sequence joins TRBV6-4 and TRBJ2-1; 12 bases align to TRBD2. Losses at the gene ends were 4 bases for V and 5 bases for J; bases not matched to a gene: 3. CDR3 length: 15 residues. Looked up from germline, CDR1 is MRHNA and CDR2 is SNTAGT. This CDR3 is CASSATSGGHNEQFF. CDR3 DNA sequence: TGTGCCAGCAGTGCGACTAGCGGGGGCCACAATGAGCAGTTCTTC.

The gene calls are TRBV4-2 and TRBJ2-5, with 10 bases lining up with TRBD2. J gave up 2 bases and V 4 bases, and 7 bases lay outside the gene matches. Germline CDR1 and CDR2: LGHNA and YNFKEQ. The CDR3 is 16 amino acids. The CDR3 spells CASSPSGGRTQETQYF. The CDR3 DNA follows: TGTGCCAGCAGCCCTAGCGGGGGCCGTACTCAAGAGACCCAGTACTTC.

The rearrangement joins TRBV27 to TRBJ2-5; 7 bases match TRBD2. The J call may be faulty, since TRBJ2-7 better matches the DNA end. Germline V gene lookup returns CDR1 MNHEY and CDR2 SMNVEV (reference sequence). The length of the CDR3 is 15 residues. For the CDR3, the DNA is TGTGCCAGCAGCTACAGGCAGGGAGGGGCCTACGAGCAGTACTTC. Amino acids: CASSYRQGGAYEQYF.

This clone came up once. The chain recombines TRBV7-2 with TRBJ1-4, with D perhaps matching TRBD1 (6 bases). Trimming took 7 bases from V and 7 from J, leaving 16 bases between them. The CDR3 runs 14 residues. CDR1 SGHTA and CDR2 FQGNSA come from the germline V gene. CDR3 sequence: CASNQWGRGEKLFF. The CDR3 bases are TGTGCCAGCAATCAATGGGGGCGCGGTGAAAAACTGTTTTTT. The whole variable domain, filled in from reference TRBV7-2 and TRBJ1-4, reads GAGVSQSPSNKVTEKGKDVELRCDPISGHTALYWYRQSLGQGLEFLIYFQGNSAPDKSGLPSDRFSAERTGGSVSTLTIQRTQQEDSAVYLCASNQWGRGEKLFFGSGTQLSVL.

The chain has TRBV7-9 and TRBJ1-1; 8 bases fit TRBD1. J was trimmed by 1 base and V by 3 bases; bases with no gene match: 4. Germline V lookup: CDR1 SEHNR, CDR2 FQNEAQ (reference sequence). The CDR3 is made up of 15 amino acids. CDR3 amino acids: CASSFRDRTNTEAFF. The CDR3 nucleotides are TGTGCCAGCAGCTTCCGGGACAGGACGAACACTGAAGCTTTCTTT.

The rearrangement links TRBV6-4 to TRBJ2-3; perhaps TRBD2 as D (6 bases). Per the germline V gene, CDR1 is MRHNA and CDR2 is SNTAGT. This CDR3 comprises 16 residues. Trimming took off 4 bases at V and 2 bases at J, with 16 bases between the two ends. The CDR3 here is CASSVSLVAATDTQYF. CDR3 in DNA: TGTGCCAGCAGTGTATCCCTGGTAGCGGCCACAGATACGCAGTATTTT.

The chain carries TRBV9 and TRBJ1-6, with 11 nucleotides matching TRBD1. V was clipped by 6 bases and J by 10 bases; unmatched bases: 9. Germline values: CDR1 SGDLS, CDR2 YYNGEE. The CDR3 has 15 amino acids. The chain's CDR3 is CASNRGDRGESPLHF. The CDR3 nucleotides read TGTGCCAGCAACCGAGGGGACAGGGGGGAATCACCCCTCCACTTT.

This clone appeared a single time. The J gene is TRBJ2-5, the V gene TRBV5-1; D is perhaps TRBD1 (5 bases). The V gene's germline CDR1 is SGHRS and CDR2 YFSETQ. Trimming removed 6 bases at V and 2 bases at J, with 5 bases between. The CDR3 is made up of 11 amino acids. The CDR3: CASKGQETQYF. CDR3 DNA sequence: TGCGCCAGCAAGGGGCAAGAGACCCAGTACTTC.

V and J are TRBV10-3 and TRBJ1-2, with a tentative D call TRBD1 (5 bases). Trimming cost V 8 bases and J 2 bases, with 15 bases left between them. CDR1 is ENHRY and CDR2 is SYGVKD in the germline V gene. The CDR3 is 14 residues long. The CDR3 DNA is TGTGCCATCGGCCAGGGATTTCAGAACTATGGCTACACCTTC. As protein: CAIGQGFQNYGYTF.